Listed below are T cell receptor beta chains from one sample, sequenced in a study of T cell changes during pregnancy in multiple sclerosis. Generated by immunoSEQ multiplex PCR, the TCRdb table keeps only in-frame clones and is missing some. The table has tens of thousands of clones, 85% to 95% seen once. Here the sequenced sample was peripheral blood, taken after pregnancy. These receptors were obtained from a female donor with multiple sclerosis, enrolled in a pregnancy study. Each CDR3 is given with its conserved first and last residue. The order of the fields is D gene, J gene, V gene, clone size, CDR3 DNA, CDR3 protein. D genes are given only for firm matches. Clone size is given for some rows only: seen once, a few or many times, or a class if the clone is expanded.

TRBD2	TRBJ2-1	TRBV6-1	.	TGTGCCAGCAGTGAAGAAGCTAGCGGGGGAACTGAGCAGTTCTTC	CASSEEASGGTEQFF
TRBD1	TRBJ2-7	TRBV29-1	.	TGCAGCGTTGAATCCACCGGGACAGGCTACGAGCAGTACTTC	CSVESTGTGYEQYF
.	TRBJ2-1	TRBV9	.	TGTGCCAGCAGCGTAGACTCCTTAAGCTCCTACAATGAGCAGTTCTTC	CASSVDSLSSYNEQFF
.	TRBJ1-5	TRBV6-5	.	TGTGCCAGCAGCCGTGGACTGAACAATCAGCCCCAGCATTTT	CASSRGLNNQPQHF
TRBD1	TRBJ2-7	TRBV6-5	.	TGTGCCAGCAGTATCCTCAGGGGGTCCTACGAGCAGTACTTC	CASSILRGSYEQYF
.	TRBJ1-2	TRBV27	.	TGTGCCAGCAGTCTCAATAACCCCCGCGCGGGAGGCTACACCTTC	CASSLNNPRAGGYTF
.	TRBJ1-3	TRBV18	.	TGTGCCAGCTCACCTCAAGCTGTCTCTGGAAACACCATATATTTT	CASSPQAVSGNTIYF
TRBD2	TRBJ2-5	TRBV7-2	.	TGTGCCAGCAGCTTAATCTGGCTAGCGGGGGGGCGTAGGGAGACCCAGTACTTC	CASSLIWLAGGRRETQYF
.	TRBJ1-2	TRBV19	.	TGTGCCAGTAGTATAGATCACATACAGGGTGAAGGCTACACCTTC	CASSIDHIQGEGYTF
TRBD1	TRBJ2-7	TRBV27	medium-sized	TGTGCCAGCAGTTTATCGGGACAGGGGGCTTACGAGCAGTACTTC	CASSLSGQGAYEQYF
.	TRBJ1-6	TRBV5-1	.	TGCGCCAGCAGCTTATGGGACAAAAATAATTCACCCCTCCACTTT	CASSLWDKNNSPLHF
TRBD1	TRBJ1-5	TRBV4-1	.	TGCGCCAGCAGCCCTACGGGACAGGGGCTCCTAGCCCAGCATTTT	CASSPTGQGLLAQHF
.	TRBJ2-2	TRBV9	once	TGTGCCAGCAGCCACCCCCAGGGTAGACAAGACACCGGGGAGCTGTTTTTT	CASSHPQGRQDTGELFF
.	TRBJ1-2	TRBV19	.	TGTGCCAGTAGTATCTTGGAGGGAAACTATGGCTACACCTTC	CASSILEGNYGYTF
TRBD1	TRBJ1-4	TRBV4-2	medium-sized	TGTGCCAGCAGCCAAGAAGAGGGGGGACAGGGCCGTGAAAAACTGTTTTTT	CASSQEEGGQGREKLFF
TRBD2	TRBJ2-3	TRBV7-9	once	TGTGCCAGCAGCTTAGGGACTAGCGGAAGCACAGATACGCAGTATTTT	CASSLGTSGSTDTQYF
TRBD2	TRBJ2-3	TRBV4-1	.	TGCGCCAGCAGCCGGGGCCTAGCGGGGGGAGGGGATACGCAGTATTTT	CASSRGLAGGGDTQYF
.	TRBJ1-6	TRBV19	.	TGTGCCAGTAGTATCGAGCTGACAGGACTGCGGGATTCACCCCTCCACTTT	CASSIELTGLRDSPLHF
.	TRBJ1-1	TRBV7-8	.	TGTGCCAGCAGCTTAGCGCTTCCACAGAACACTGAAGCTTTCTTT	CASSLALPQNTEAFF
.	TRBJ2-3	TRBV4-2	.	TGTGCCAGCAGCCAAGGAGGGGGGGCGACTACAGATACGCAGTATTTT	CASSQGGGATTDTQYF
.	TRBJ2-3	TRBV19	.	TGTGCCAGTCGGACCTCCGGGGCAGATACGCAGTATTTT	CASRTSGADTQYF
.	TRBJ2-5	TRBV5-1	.	TGCGCCAGCACCGAGGGCCGGGGGACCCAGTACTTC	CASTEGRGTQYF
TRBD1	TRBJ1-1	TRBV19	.	TGTGCCAGTAGTATCTTGGGACAGATGAACACTGAAGCTTTCTTT	CASSILGQMNTEAFF
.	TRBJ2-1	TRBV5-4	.	TGTGCCAGCAGCGCCGGGGGAAATACCTACAATGAGCAGTTCTTC	CASSAGGNTYNEQFF
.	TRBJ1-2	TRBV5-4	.	TGTGCCAGCAGCCAAGAGTGGACAGACAGGTTCTATGGCTACACCTTC	CASSQEWTDRFYGYTF
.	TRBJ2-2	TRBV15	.	TGTGCCACCAGCAGAGTTAGTCCGAACACCGGGGAGCTGTTTTTT	CATSRVSPNTGELFF
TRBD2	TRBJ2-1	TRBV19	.	TGTGCCAGTAGTATAGATAGCGGGTATAGCTCCTACAATGAGCAGTTCTTC	CASSIDSGYSSYNEQFF
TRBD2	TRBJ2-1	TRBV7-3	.	TGTGCCAGCAGCTTAGTAGGCGGGGGAGAAGAGCAGTTCTTC	CASSLVGGGEEQFF
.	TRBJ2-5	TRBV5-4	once	TGTGCCAGCAGCCTAGACAGAATGCAAGAGACCCAGTACTTC	CASSLDRMQETQYF
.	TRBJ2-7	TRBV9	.	TGTGCCAGCAGCGTAGGGTGGCAGGACACCTACGAGCAGTACTTC	CASSVGWQDTYEQYF
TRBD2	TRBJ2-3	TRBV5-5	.	TGTGCCAGCAGCTTTACACTAGCGGGGGCGGATACGCAGTATTTT	CASSFTLAGADTQYF
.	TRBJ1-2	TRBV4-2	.	TGTGCCAGCAGCCCCCTGGGGGGGATTAACTATGGCTACACCTTC	CASSPLGGINYGYTF
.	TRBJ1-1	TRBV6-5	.	TGTGCCAGCAGCCCACTAGGGACTGAAGCTTTCTTT	CASSPLGTEAFF
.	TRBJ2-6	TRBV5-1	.	TGCGCCAGCAGCGCCCTACAGGGCCGGGTGGCTGGGGCCAACGTCCTGACTTTC	CASSALQGRVAGANVLTF
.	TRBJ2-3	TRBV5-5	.	TGTGCCAGCAACGCGCCCGGGTTTCCCGCAGATACGCAGTATTTT	CASNAPGFPADTQYF
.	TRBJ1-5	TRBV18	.	TGTGCCAGCTCACCAGGTACAGTGGAACATCAGCCCCAGCATTTT	CASSPGTVEHQPQHF
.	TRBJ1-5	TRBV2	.	TGTGCCAGCAGTGGTAACAATCAGCCCCAGCATTTT	CASSGNNQPQHF
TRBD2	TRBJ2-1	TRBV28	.	TGTGCCAGCAGCGGACTAGCGGGGGGGAGACACTACAATGAGCAGTTCTTC	CASSGLAGGRHYNEQFF
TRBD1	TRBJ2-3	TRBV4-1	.	TGCGCCAGCAGCCAACTAGGGACAGGGATCACAGATACGCAGTATTTT	CASSQLGTGITDTQYF
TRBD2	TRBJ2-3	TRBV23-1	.	TGCGCCAGCAGTCTAGTAGCGGGGTGCCGCACAGATACGCAGTATTTT	CASSLVAGCRTDTQYF
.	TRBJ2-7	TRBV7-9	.	TGTGCCAGCAGCTTAGGTCCCAGTGGTGGCGAGCAGTACTTC	CASSLGPSGGEQYF
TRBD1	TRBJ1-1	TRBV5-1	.	TGCGCCAGCAAGGGACAGGGGGCGGCCTGGGACACTGAAGCTTTCTTT	CASKGQGAAWDTEAFF
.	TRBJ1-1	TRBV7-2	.	TGTGCCAGCAGCTCCCAACCTCGACTCGTGAACACTGAAGCTTTCTTT	CASSSQPRLVNTEAFF
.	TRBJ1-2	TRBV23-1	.	TGCGCCAGCAGTCTTGAGGCAGGGAATAACTATGGCTACACCTTC	CASSLEAGNNYGYTF
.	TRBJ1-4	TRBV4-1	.	TGCGCCAGCGGCTCTTTAAGGGACATTAATGAAAAACTGTTTTTT	CASGSLRDINEKLFF
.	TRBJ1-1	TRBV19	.	TGTGCCAGTAGTATGCGGGGGTCAGCCACTGAAGCTTTCTTT	CASSMRGSATEAFF
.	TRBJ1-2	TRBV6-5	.	TGTGCCAGCAGTTACGGTGGGGGCAGGGCTGGCTACACCTTC	CASSYGGGRAGYTF
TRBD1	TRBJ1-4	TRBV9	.	TGTGCCAGCAGCGTAGCGGGACAGGGCTACGAAAAACTGTTTTTT	CASSVAGQGYEKLFF
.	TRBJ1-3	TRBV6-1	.	TGTGCCAGCAGCGGGACACCTGGAAACACCATATATTTT	CASSGTPGNTIYF
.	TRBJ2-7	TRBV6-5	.	TGTGCCAGCAGTTACCCGACGGGAGACGAGCAGTACTTC	CASSYPTGDEQYF
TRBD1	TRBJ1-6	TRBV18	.	TGTGCCAGCTCAACCGGGACAGCGAATTCACCCCTCCACTTT	CASSTGTANSPLHF
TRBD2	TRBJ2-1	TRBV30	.	TGTGCCTGGCGTCGGGTAGCGGGAGGGGGTGAGCAGTTCTTC	CAWRRVAGGGEQFF